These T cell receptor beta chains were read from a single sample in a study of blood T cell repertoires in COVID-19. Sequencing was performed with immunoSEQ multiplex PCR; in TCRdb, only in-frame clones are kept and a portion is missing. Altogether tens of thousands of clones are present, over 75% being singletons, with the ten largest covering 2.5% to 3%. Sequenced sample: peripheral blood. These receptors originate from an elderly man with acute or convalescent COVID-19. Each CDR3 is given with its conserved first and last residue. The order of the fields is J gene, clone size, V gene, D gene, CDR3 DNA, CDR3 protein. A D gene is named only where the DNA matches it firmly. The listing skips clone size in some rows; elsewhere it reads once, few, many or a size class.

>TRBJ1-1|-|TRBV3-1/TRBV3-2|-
TGTGCCAGCAGCCAAAGGGGGTCAGGGCAGAACACTGAAGCTTTCTTT
CASSQRGSGQNTEAFF
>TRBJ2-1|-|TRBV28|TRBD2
TGTGCCAGCAGTCGACCCCGGGCGGGAGGATATAATGAGCAGTTCTTC
CASSRPRAGGYNEQFF
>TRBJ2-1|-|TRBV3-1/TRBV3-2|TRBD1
TGTGCCAGCAGCCCATACGGACAGGTCTGGCATGAGCAGTTCTTC
CASSPYGQVWHEQFF
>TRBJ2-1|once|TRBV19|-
TGTGCCAGTAGTATTTGGGCAGGGAATGAGCAGTTCTTC
CASSIWAGNEQFF
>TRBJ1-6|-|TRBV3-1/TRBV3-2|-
TGTGCCAGCAGCCTATCTACCAGGGTAAATTCACCCCTCCACTTT
CASSLSTRVNSPLHF
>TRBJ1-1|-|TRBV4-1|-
TGCGCCAGCAGCCAAGCCCTAGGGGGGGGGAACACTGAAGCTTTCTTT
CASSQALGGGNTEAFF
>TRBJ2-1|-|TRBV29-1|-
TGCAGCGCCGGACTCAGTGAGCAGTTCTTC
CSAGLSEQFF
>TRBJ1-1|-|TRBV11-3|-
TGTGCCAGCAGCTTAGTACAGGGAAACACTGAAGCTTTCTTT
CASSLVQGNTEAFF
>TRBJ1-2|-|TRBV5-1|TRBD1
TGCGCCAGCAGCCCGACAGGGAGGTTCGATGACTATGGCTACACCTTC
CASSPTGRFDDYGYTF
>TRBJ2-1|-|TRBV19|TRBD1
TGTGCCAGTAGTATGTCCGGGACAGGGGAGGCGTACAATGAGCAGTTCTTC
CASSMSGTGEAYNEQFF
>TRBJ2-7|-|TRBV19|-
TGTGCCAGTAGCAATAGCGGAAGCTCCTACGAGCAGTACTTC
CASSNSGSSYEQYF
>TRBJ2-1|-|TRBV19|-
TGTGCCAGTAGTGTAGCGGACACCCCCAATGAGCAGTTCTTC
CASSVADTPNEQFF
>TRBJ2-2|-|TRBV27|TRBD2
TGTGCCAGCAGAGCGGGAGGGCCTTACACCGGGGAGCTGTTTTTT
CASRAGGPYTGELFF
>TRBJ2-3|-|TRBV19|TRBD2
TGTGCCAGTAGTCTACTAGCGGGAGGGGACACAGATACGCAGTATTTT
CASSLLAGGDTDTQYF
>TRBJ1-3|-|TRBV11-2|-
TGTGCCAGCAGCAGGGCGGACAGAGCTGGAAACACCATATATTTT
CASSRADRAGNTIYF
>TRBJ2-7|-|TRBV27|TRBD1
TGTGCCAGCAGTTTCCGAGACAGGGGGTGGCGGGAGCCCTCGAAGCAGTACTTC
CASSFRDRGWREPSKQYF
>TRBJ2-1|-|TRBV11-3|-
TGTGCCAGCAGCCAAACTAGGGTCGGGGGAAGGATCGATGAGCAGTTCTTC
CASSQTRVGGRIDEQFF
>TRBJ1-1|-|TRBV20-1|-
TGCAGTGCTAGTGAAGGGGCCGGGAGGACTAAAGCTTTCTTT
CSASEGAGRTKAFF
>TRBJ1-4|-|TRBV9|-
TGTGCCAGCAGTGGCGGGGTGGCTGGGCCATACGAAAAACTGTTTTTT
CASSGGVAGPYEKLFF
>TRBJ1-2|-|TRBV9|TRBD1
TGTGCCAGCAGCCGGGACAGTAACTATGGCTACACCTTC
CASSRDSNYGYTF
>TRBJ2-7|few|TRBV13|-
TGTGCCAGCAGTCGCGCCCTTGGGGAGTTCTCCTACGAGCAGTACTTC
CASSRALGEFSYEQYF
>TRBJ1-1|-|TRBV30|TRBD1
TGTGCCTGGAAGCCCTGGACAGGGGCCCTGCTGGGCACTGAAGCTTTCTTT
CAWKPWTGALLGTEAFF
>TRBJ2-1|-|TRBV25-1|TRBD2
TGTGCCAGCCGTACTAGCGGAGCCTACAATGAGCAGTTCTTC
CASRTSGAYNEQFF
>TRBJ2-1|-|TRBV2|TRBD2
TGTGCCAGCAGTGAATCCGCCTCCAGCGGGAGGTTAACCAATGAGCAGTTCTTC
CASSESASSGRLTNEQFF
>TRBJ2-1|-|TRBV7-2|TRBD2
TGTGCCAGCAGCGTGGGACTAGCGGGTTATGAGGAGCAGTTCTTC
CASSVGLAGYEEQFF
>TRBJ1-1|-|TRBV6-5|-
TGTGCCAGCAGTTACTTCAGGGACACTGAAGCTTTCTTT
CASSYFRDTEAFF
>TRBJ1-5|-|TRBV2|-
TGTGCCAGCACCACAGGGAGAAATCACGGCAATCAGCCCCAGCATTTT
CASTTGRNHGNQPQHF
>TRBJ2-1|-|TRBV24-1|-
TGTGCCACCAGTGATTTGCTTGAGCAGTTCTTC
CATSDLLEQFF
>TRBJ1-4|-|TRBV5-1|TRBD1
TGCGCCAGCAGTACCGGGACAGGGGGGCCCCCTAATGAAAAACTGTTTTTT
CASSTGTGGPPNEKLFF
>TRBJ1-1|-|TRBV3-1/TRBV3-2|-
TGTGCCAGCAGCCAAGGTTCCGCGGCTTTCTTT
CASSQGSAAFF
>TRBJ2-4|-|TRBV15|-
TGTGCCACCAGCAGAGGTTCAAGCCCTCTAGCCAAAAACATTCAGTACTTC
CATSRGSSPLAKNIQYF
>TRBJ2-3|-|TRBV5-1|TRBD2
TGCGCCAGCAGCCTGGGACTAGCTAGCACAGATACGCAGTATTTT
CASSLGLASTDTQYF
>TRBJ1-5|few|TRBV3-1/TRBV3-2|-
TGTGCCAGCAGCCGCGTTTATAGCAATCAGCCCCAGCATTTT
CASSRVYSNQPQHF
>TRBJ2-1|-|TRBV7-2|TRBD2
TGTGCCAGCAGCTTAGGCGGGAGGCGTTACAATGAGCAGTTCTTC
CASSLGGRRYNEQFF
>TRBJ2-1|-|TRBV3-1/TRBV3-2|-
TGTGCCAGCAGCCAAGGCCATCAGGGGAGCAATGAGCAGTTCTTC
CASSQGHQGSNEQFF
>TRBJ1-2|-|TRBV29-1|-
TGCAGCGTTGAAGGGACATCTAATGGCTACACCTTC
CSVEGTSNGYTF
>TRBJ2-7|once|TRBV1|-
TGCACCAGCAGCCCCAGAGAACCCCCTAGGGGCTACGAGCAGTACTTC
CTSSPREPPRGYEQYF
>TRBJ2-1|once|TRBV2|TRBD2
TGTGCCAGCAGTGAGGTTAGCGGGCAGGGTAATGAGCAGTTCTTC
CASSEVSGQGNEQFF
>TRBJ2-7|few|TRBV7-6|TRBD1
TGTGCCAGCAGCTCCCACCGGGACAGGGGAACCCACGAGCAGTACTTC
CASSSHRDRGTHEQYF
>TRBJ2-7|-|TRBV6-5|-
TGTGCCAGCTCGCGGGGCGCCTCCTCCTACGAGCAGTACTTC
CASSRGASSYEQYF
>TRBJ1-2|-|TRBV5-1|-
TGCGCCAGCAGCTTGGACAGGGCGCATGGCTACACCTTC
CASSLDRAHGYTF
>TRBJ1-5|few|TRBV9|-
TGTGCCAGCAGCGTAGGTAATAGCAATCAGCCCCAGCATTTT
CASSVGNSNQPQHF
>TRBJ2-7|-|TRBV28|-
TGTGCCAGCAGTTCTTTTCGGGACTTTGCCTACGAGCAGTACTTC
CASSSFRDFAYEQYF
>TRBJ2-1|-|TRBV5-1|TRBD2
TGCGCCAGCAGCTCAGCGGGTAGCGGGGGCAATGAGCAGTTCTTC
CASSSAGSGGNEQFF
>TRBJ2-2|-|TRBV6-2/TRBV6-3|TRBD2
TGTGCCAGCAGTTACTTGATGGGACTAGCGGGCGACACCGGGGAGCTGTTTTTT
CASSYLMGLAGDTGELFF
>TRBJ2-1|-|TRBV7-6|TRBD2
TGTGCCAGCAGCTTAGACCCCAGCGGGAGGGAGGTAGGGTCCTACAATGAGCAGTTCTTC
CASSLDPSGREVGSYNEQFF
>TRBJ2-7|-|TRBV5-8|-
TGTGCCAGCAGCGCCCGCCTAACCTACGAGCAGTACTTC
CASSARLTYEQYF
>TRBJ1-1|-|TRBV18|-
TGTGCCAGCTCATCAGGGGAAATGAACACTGAAGCTTTCTTT
CASSSGEMNTEAFF
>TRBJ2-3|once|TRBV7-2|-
TGTGCCAGCAGCTTAATGGCGGCGGCCACAGATACGCAGTATTTT
CASSLMAAATDTQYF
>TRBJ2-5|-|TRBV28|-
TGTGCCAGCAGTTTGTCTTCTGCGGGAAAGTCGGAGACCCAGTACTTC
CASSLSSAGKSETQYF
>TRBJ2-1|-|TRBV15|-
TGTGCCACCAGAGGAGTTCTAGCAGGTGAGCAGTTCTTC
CATRGVLAGEQFF
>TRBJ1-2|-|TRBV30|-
TGTGCCTGGAGTCCGACAGGAGCCAGTGGCTACACCTTC
CAWSPTGASGYTF
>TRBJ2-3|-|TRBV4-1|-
TGCGCCAGCAGTCAAGGAGGGGACTTCGGGGATACGCAGTATTTT
CASSQGGDFGDTQYF